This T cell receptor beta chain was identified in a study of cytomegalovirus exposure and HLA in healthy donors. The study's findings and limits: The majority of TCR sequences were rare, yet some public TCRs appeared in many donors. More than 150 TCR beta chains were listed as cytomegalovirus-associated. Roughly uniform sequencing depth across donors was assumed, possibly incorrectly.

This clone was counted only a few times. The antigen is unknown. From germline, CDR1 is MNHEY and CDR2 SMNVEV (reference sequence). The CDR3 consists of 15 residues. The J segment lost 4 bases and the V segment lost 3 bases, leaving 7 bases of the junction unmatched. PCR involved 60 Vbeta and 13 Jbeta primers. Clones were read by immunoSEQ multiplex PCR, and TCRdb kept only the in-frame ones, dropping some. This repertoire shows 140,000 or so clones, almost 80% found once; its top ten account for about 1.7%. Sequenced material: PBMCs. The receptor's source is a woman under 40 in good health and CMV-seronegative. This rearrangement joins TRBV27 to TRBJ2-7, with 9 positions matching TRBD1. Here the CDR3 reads CASSLYRQGGYEQYF. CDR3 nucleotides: TGTGCCAGCAGTTTGTATCGACAGGGGGGGTACGAGCAGTACTTC.